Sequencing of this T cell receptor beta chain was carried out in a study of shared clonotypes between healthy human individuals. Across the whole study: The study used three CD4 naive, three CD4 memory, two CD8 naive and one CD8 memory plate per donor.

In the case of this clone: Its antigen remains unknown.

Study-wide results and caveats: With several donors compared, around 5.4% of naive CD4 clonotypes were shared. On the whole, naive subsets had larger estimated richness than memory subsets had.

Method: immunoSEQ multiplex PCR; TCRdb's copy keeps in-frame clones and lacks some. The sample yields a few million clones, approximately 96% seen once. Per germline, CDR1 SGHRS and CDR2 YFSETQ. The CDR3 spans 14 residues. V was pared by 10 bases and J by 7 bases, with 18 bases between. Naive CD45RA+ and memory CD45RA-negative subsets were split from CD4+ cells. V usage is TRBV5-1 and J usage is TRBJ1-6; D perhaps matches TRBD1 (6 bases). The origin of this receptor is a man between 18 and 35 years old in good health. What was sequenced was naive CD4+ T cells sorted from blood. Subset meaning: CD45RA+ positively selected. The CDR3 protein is CASQGPEGNSPLHF. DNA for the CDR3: TGCGCCTCCCAGGGGCCAGAGGGAAATTCACCCCTCCACTTT. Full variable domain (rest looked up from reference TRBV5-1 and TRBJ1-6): KAGVTQTPRYLIKTRGQQVTLSCSPISGHRSVSWYQQTPGQGLQFLFEYFSETQRNKGNFPGRFSGRQFSNSRSEMNVSTLELGDSALYLCASQGPEGNSPLHFGNGTRLTVT.